These 23 T cell receptor beta chains were sequenced from one sample in a study of Ad26.COV2.S vaccination and SARS-CoV-2 variants. Sample treatment: some 19 received Ad26.COV2.S at low or high dose, single or two shots; 5 received placebo; per-sample allocation not given. Sampling occurred on day 63 after the first vaccine or placebo injection. Generated by immunoSEQ multiplex PCR, the TCRdb table keeps only in-frame clones and is missing some. The table records a few hundred thousand clones, 70% to 90% of them present only once. Sequenced material: peripheral blood, taken in a trial of Ad26.COV2.S vaccine versus placebo. These TCRs come from a person aged 18-60 years who received the Ad26.COV2.S COVID-19 vaccine or a placebo.

The table lists this clone with a count of one. This chain uses TRBV7-2 with TRBJ2-1; 8 bases agree with TRBD2. This CDR3 has 15 residues. Per the germline V gene, CDR1 is SGHTA and CDR2 is FQGNSA. Losses at the gene ends were 4 bases for V and 8 bases for J; bases not matched to a gene: 10. CDR3 in amino acids: CASSSSPGLGYEQFF. CDR3 DNA sequence: TGTGCCAGCAGCTCCTCACCGGGACTAGGCTATGAGCAGTTCTTC.

The J gene is TRBJ2-1, the V gene TRBV28; 12 bases agree with TRBD2. The CDR3 covers 18 residues. The V gene's germline CDR1 is MDHEN and CDR2 SYDVKM. The V and J ends lost 2 bases and 4 bases, in that order; junction bases with no gene match: 9. Here the CDR3 DNA reads TGTGCCAGCAGTTTACAACTACTAGCGGGAGGTGGTTACAATGAGCAGTTCTTC. Translated, it gives CASSLQLLAGGGYNEQFF.

V is TRBV18 and J is TRBJ1-5, with a tentative D call TRBD1 (5 bases). Germline assignment: CDR1 KGHSH and CDR2 LQKENI. Trimming cost V 3 bases and J 0 bases, with 9 bases left between them. CDR3 length equals 15 residues. CDR3 residues: CASSPLGGSNQPQHF. CDR3 DNA sequence: TGTGCCAGCTCACCGCTGGGGGGTAGCAATCAGCCCCAGCATTTT.

The chain carries TRBV19 and TRBJ2-1; possible D gene TRBD2, 6 bases. Germline values: CDR1 LNHDA, CDR2 SQIVND (reference sequence). The V end lost 5 bases, the J end lost 0 bases, and 11 bases lay between the germline ends. The CDR3 runs 15 residues. CDR3 nucleotide sequence: TGTGCCAGTAGTGCGGGGACGGACTCCTACAATGAGCAGTTCTTC. It specifies CASSAGTDSYNEQFF.

This sequence joins TRBV5-1 and TRBJ2-2; TRBD1 is a possible D gene (5 bases). Germline CDR1 and CDR2: SGHRS and YFSETQ. The ends were cut back, 0 bases at V and 5 bases at J, with 5 bases in the middle. The CDR3 contains 13 residues. CDR3: CASSLEGTGELFF. CDR3 nucleotides: TGCGCCAGCAGCTTGGAGGGGACCGGGGAGCTGTTTTTT.

The V and J genes are TRBV9 and TRBJ1-5; D gene unclear. Germline-derived CDR1 and CDR2 are SGDLS and YYNGEE. Trimming shortened V by 0 bases and J by 4 bases, and 5 bases separated the two germline ends. The CDR3 consists of 13 residues. CDR3 bases: TGTGCCAGCAGCGTAGGCGTAAATCAGCCCCAGCATTTT. This translates into CASSVGVNQPQHF.

Note on this clone: The junction shows a germline mismatch at one end, possibly a read error. V gene TRBV19 combines with J gene TRBJ1-1, with 7 bases identical to TRBD1. Germline values: CDR1 LNHDA, CDR2 SQIVND (reference sequence). The CDR3 loop spans 14 amino acids. CDR3 sequence reads: CASSVDRDSTEAFF. In DNA form, the CDR3 reads TGTGCCAGTAGTGTAGACAGGGATTCCACTGAAGCTTTCTTT. Filled out from reference TRBV19 and TRBJ1-1, the complete variable domain reads DGGITQSPKYLFRKEGQNVTLSCEQNLNHDAMYWYRQDPGQGLRLIYYSQIVNDFQKGDIAEGYSVSREKKESFPLTVTSAQKNPTAFYLCASSVDRDSTEAFFGQGTRLTVV.

V is TRBV30 and J is TRBJ2-7; D not resolved. Germline CDR1 GTSNPN, CDR2 SVGIG (reference sequence). V was cut by 3 bases and J by 3 bases, with 12 bases left in between. The CDR3 has 13 residues. The CDR3 DNA is TGTGCCTGGAGCCAATCCTTTGGCTACGAGCAGTACTTC. It specifies CAWSQSFGYEQYF.

The sample holds one count of this clone. The rearrangement links TRBV6-1 to TRBJ2-3, with D perhaps TRBD1 (6 bases). Trimming removed 1 base from V and 5 bases from J, with 10 bases in between. This CDR3 comprises 14 residues. Germline V gene sequence: CDR1 MNHNS, CDR2 SASEGT. DNA for the CDR3: TGTGCCAGCAGTGAAGTGGGGGCGGAAGATACGCAGTATTTT. This codes for CASSEVGAEDTQYF.

This clone came up a few times. Other DNA variants within this sample encode the same CDR3. This sequence joins TRBV12-3 or TRBV12-4 and TRBJ1-5; no clear D. Trimming took 3 bases from V and 5 from J, leaving 5 bases between them. The CDR3 is 12 residues long. CDR3 nucleotides: TGTGCCAGCAGTTTTACGGATCAGCCCCAGCATTTT. This translates into CASSFTDQPQHF.

The chain carries TRBV7-2 and TRBJ2-7; 9 bases are shared with TRBD2. In germline, CDR1 is SGHTA, CDR2 FQGNSA. With V trimmed by 2 bases and J by 0 bases, 2 bases remained unmatched. CDR3 length: 15 amino acids. CDR3 nucleotides: TGTGCCAGCAGCTTAATAGCGGGAGCCTCCTACGAGCAGTACTTC. Its protein is CASSLIAGASYEQYF. Based on the CDR3 plus reference TRBV7-2 and TRBJ2-7, the full variable domain is GAGVSQSPSNKVTEKGKDVELRCDPISGHTALYWYRQSLGQGLEFLIYFQGNSAPDKSGLPSDRFSAERTGGSVSTLTIQRTQQEDSAVYLCASSLIAGASYEQYFGPGTRLTVT.

V and J are TRBV2 and TRBJ2-2, with TRBD1 identical over 9 bases. This CDR3 is 14 amino acids long. Germline lookup yields CDR1 SNHLY and CDR2 FYNNEI. The J segment lost 5 bases and the V segment lost 6 bases, leaving 4 bases of the junction unmatched. CDR3 residues: CASRRQGGTGELFF. CDR3 DNA sequence: TGTGCCAGCAGGCGACAGGGGGGGACCGGGGAGCTGTTTTTT.

V usage is TRBV28 and J usage is TRBJ2-2; 12 bases are a match to TRBD2. The CDR3 runs 16 residues. Looked up from germline, CDR1 is MDHEN and CDR2 is SYDVKM. With V trimmed by 3 bases and J by 6 bases, 5 bases remained unmatched. DNA of the CDR3: TGTGCCAGCAGTTTCCTAGCGGGAGGGCCGTCCGGGGAGCTGTTTTTT. This encodes CASSFLAGGPSGELFF.

This clone was counted a few times. The J gene is TRBJ2-7, the V gene TRBV7-6; tentative D call: TRBD2 (6 bases). Between the trimmed V and J ends, which lost 4 bases and 1 base, there was a span of 8 bases. CDR3 length equals 13 residues. CDR1 is SGHVS, CDR2 FNYEAQ, per germline. CDR3 DNA sequence: TGTGCCAGCAGCTCGGGACTGTCCTACGAGCAGTACTTC. This codes for CASSSGLSYEQYF.

The chain couples TRBV11-2 to TRBJ2-2; 8 nucleotides align to TRBD2. From germline, CDR1 is SGHAT and CDR2 FQNNGV. J lost 4 bases, V lost 3 bases, and 4 bases had no gene match. This CDR3 contains 15 residues. The CDR3 DNA reads as TGTGCCAGCAGCTTGGGGACTAGTCGCACCGGGGAGCTGTTTTTT. It translates to CASSLGTSRTGELFF.

V and J are TRBV20-1 and TRBJ2-7; D perhaps matches TRBD1 (5 bases). CDR3 length equals 10 residues. Germline V CDR1 and CDR2: DFQATT, SNEGSKA (reference sequence). Deletions cut 5 bases from V and 5 bases from J, with 7 bases between. In DNA form, the CDR3 reads TGCAGTGCTGCCAGGGACGAGCAGTACTTC. Its protein is CSAARDEQYF.

A few counts support this clone. The chain carries TRBV4-1 and TRBJ2-7; D unclear. Germline assignment: CDR1 MGHRA and CDR2 YSYEKL. This CDR3 comprises 17 residues. Trimming removed 4 bases at V and 2 bases at J, with 21 bases between. CDR3 region: CASSLLLGAKWAYEQYF. For the CDR3, the DNA is TGCGCCAGCAGCCTCCTCTTGGGCGCAAAGTGGGCCTACGAGCAGTACTTC.

As DNA, the CDR3 is TGTGCCAGCACCGCAGGGGTTGAGCAGTTCTTC. This gives the protein CASTAGVEQFF. The rearrangement uses TRBV2 and TRBJ2-1; tentative D call: TRBD1 (6 bases). CDR1 and CDR2 from the germline V gene are SNHLY and FYNNEI. V gave up 7 bases and J gave up 9 bases, with 10 bases separating them. This CDR3 is 11 amino acids long.

The chain employs TRBV28 and TRBJ1-5; 8 bases align to TRBD1. This CDR3 is built from 14 residues. V lost 7 bases and J lost 5; bases outside the gene matches: 7. Germline CDR1 and CDR2: MDHEN and SYDVKM. The CDR3 protein is CASKPGGGDQPQHF. The CDR3 nucleotides read TGTGCCAGCAAACCAGGGGGCGGAGATCAGCCCCAGCATTTT.

The chain recombines TRBV2 with TRBJ2-7, with TRBD1 matching 7 bases. The V segment lost 8 bases and the J segment 10 bases; nucleotides outside the gene matches: 8. Looked up from germline, CDR1 is SNHLY and CDR2 is FYNNEI. The CDR3 loop spans 11 amino acids. The CDR3 DNA is TGTGCCAGCTCCCGGGACAGCCCACAGTACTTC. Translation: CASSRDSPQYF.

The chain joins TRBV6-4 to TRBJ1-1; possibly TRBD1 for D (5 bases). The CDR3 is made up of 11 amino acids. V gave up 7 bases and J gave up 7 bases, with 10 bases separating them. Germline V gene lookup returns CDR1 MRHNA and CDR2 SNTAGT. CDR3: CASKKTVEAFF. CDR3 sequence (DNA): TGTGCCAGCAAAAAGACAGTTGAAGCTTTCTTT.

The chain combines TRBV4-1 with TRBJ2-2; TRBD1 aligns across 9 bases. The CDR3 length is 17 residues. Germline CDR1 reads MGHRA; CDR2 reads YSYEKL. Germline trimming cut 1 base from V and 3 bases from J; bases unmatched to any gene: 6. In nucleotides, the CDR3 is TGCGCCAGCAGCCAAGTCCGGGACAGGGCGGACACCGGGGAGCTGTTTTTT. Protein: CASSQVRDRADTGELFF.

This chain joins TRBV7-3 and TRBJ2-5, with 9 bases that match TRBD1. J gave up 5 bases and V 5 bases, and 6 bases lay outside the gene matches. Germline CDR1 reads SGHTA; CDR2 reads FQGTGA. This CDR3 has 14 residues. CDR3 DNA sequence: TGTGCCAGCAGCCAAACAGGGGGCGAGGAGACCCAGTACTTC. Its protein is CASSQTGGEETQYF.